This T cell receptor (beta chain) was recorded in a study of cytomegalovirus exposure and HLA in healthy donors. Primers for the PCR totalled 60 Vbeta and 13 Jbeta. Here immunoSEQ multiplex PCR was the method, and the copy in TCRdb shows in-frame clones only, minus some. The table has about 61,000 clones, about 90% seen once; the top ten hold over 1.2%. The table lists this clone with a few counts. The CDR3 loop spans 15 amino acids. J lost 4 bases, V lost 5 bases, and 2 bases had no gene match. Germline CDR1 reads MNHEY; CDR2 reads SVGAGI. This sequence originates from a man aged 30 to 45 in good health and CMV-seropositive. The rearrangement joins TRBV6-5 to TRBJ2-3, with TRBD2 matching 14 bases. Sequences were obtained from PBMCs. The CDR3 is CASSGTSGSPDTQYF. DNA for the CDR3: TGTGCCAGCAGTGGGACTAGCGGGAGCCCAGATACGCAGTATTTT.